This is a list of T cell receptor beta chains from one sample in a study of shared clonotypes between healthy human individuals. This table comes from immunoSEQ multiplex PCR, and its TCRdb copy is limited to in-frame clones, with some not included. The data hold roughly 1,100,000 clones, with around 76% observed a single time. Source material: memory CD4+ T cells sorted from blood. All receptors come from a man aged 18 to 35 in good health. Both conserved end residues are part of each CDR3. A D gene is named only where the DNA matches it firmly. Where a row states a size, it is once, few, many or the class of an expanded clone; other rows omit it.

d_gene: NA; abundance: NA; j_gene: TRBJ2-3; v_gene: TRBV30; CDR3nt: TGTGCCTGGAGTGTCGATATCTACCCAGATACGCAGTATTTT; CDR3aa: CAWSVDIYPDTQYF
d_gene: NA; abundance: NA; j_gene: TRBJ1-6; v_gene: TRBV27; CDR3nt: TGTGCCAGCAGTTTAAGTCCGGACAGCTCCCTCCACTTT; CDR3aa: CASSLSPDSSLHF
d_gene: NA; abundance: NA; j_gene: TRBJ2-3; v_gene: TRBV14; CDR3nt: TGTGCCAGCAGCGGTCGGACTCGTGCTAGCACAGATACGCAGTATTTT; CDR3aa: CASSGRTRASTDTQYF
d_gene: TRBD2; abundance: medium-sized; j_gene: TRBJ2-7; v_gene: TRBV19; CDR3nt: TGTGCCAGTAGAGAAGGACTAGCGGGGGGAGAGCAGTACTTC; CDR3aa: CASREGLAGGEQYF
d_gene: NA; abundance: few; j_gene: TRBJ1-2; v_gene: TRBV28; CDR3nt: TGTGCCAGCAGTTACCCTGGGAACGGGAACTATGGCTACACCTTC; CDR3aa: CASSYPGNGNYGYTF
d_gene: TRBD2; abundance: NA; j_gene: TRBJ2-7; v_gene: TRBV30; CDR3nt: TGTGCCTGGAACCATATAGCGGGGTCCTACGAGCAGTACTTC; CDR3aa: CAWNHIAGSYEQYF
d_gene: NA; abundance: NA; j_gene: TRBJ1-4; v_gene: TRBV7-9; CDR3nt: TGTGCCAGCAGCTTAGCGGCGCTTGTGGATGAAAAACTGTTTTTT; CDR3aa: CASSLAALVDEKLFF
d_gene: TRBD1; abundance: few; j_gene: TRBJ1-2; v_gene: TRBV27; CDR3nt: TGTGCCAGCACGCCCTACCGGGACAGGGGCTATGGCTACACCTTC; CDR3aa: CASTPYRDRGYGYTF
d_gene: NA; abundance: NA; j_gene: TRBJ1-5; v_gene: TRBV2; CDR3nt: TGTGCCAGCAAGAGGGATTTTAATCAGCCCCAGCATTTT; CDR3aa: CASKRDFNQPQHF
d_gene: NA; abundance: NA; j_gene: TRBJ1-1; v_gene: TRBV18; CDR3nt: TGTGCCAGCTCACCATGGACGAACACTGAAGCTTTCTTT; CDR3aa: CASSPWTNTEAFF
d_gene: TRBD1; abundance: NA; j_gene: TRBJ2-5; v_gene: TRBV5-6; CDR3nt: TGTGCCAGCAGCTCACCGGACAGGGGAGGACAAGAGACCCAGTACTTC; CDR3aa: CASSSPDRGGQETQYF
d_gene: NA; abundance: NA; j_gene: TRBJ2-3; v_gene: TRBV21-1; CDR3nt: TGTGCCAGCGGGAGAAGGGGGGGCTGGCAGTATTTT; CDR3aa: CASGRRGGWQYF
d_gene: NA; abundance: once; j_gene: TRBJ2-5; v_gene: TRBV18; CDR3nt: TGTGCCAGCTCACCAACTCCAGAGACCCAGTACTTC; CDR3aa: CASSPTPETQYF
d_gene: TRBD2; abundance: NA; j_gene: TRBJ2-7; v_gene: TRBV7-9; CDR3nt: TGTGCCAGCAGCCCGATGGGGCGGGGGGGCTCCTACGAGCAGTACTTC; CDR3aa: CASSPMGRGGSYEQYF
d_gene: TRBD1; abundance: few; j_gene: TRBJ1-2; v_gene: TRBV6-1; CDR3nt: TGTGCCAGCAATATGTTGGGACAGGGGGCGGTTGGCTACACCTTC; CDR3aa: CASNMLGQGAVGYTF
d_gene: NA; abundance: few; j_gene: TRBJ1-1; v_gene: TRBV4-3; CDR3nt: TGCGCCAGCAGCCAAGATCAGCAAGCCACTGAAGCTTTCTTT; CDR3aa: CASSQDQQATEAFF
d_gene: NA; abundance: once; j_gene: TRBJ1-6; v_gene: TRBV15; CDR3nt: TGTGCCACCAGCAGAGGCCGCAGTGGGGTTGGGTCACCCCTCCACTTT; CDR3aa: CATSRGRSGVGSPLHF
d_gene: NA; abundance: NA; j_gene: TRBJ1-6; v_gene: TRBV9; CDR3nt: TGTGCCAGCTCAGGGTACGCGTCCTATAATTCACCCCTCCACTTT; CDR3aa: CASSGYASYNSPLHF
d_gene: NA; abundance: many; j_gene: TRBJ1-2; v_gene: TRBV2; CDR3nt: TGTGCCAGCTCCAGATTGGCGGAAGGCTACACCTTC; CDR3aa: CASSRLAEGYTF